These T cell receptor beta chains were read from a single sample in a study of PD-L1 blockade in urothelial cancer. TCRdb keeps only in-frame clones here, not all; method: immunoSEQ multiplex PCR. Of fewer than 75,000 clones in the sample, around 84% were seen once. This specimen consisted of PBMCs, obtained around atezolizumab (anti-PD-L1) treatment. Receptor source: an older man with urothelial cancer. Each CDR3 is given with its conserved first and last residue. D genes are given only for firm matches. A clone size is listed for some rows: how often the clone was seen (once, few, many), or a class if it is expanded.

j_gene	abundance	v_gene	d_gene	CDR3aa	CDR3nt
TRBJ1-2	.	TRBV10-1	.	CASSPGANYGYTF	TGCGCCAGCAGCCCAGGGGCCAACTATGGCTACACCTTC
TRBJ1-1	once	TRBV11-2	TRBD1	CASSWDKDRGRTEAFF	TGTGCCAGCAGCTGGGACAAAGACAGGGGGAGGACTGAAGCTTTCTTT
TRBJ2-1	.	TRBV28	.	CASSQGGRSSYNEQFF	TGTGCCAGCAGCCAGGGGGGTCGGAGCTCCTACAATGAGCAGTTCTTC
TRBJ2-5	once	TRBV2	TRBD1	CASSARTGGGETQYF	TGTGCCAGCAGTGCCCGGACAGGGGGAGGCGAGACCCAGTACTTC
TRBJ2-2	.	TRBV4-1	TRBD2	CASSQATSGRASTGELFF	TGCGCCAGCAGCCAAGCAACTAGCGGGAGGGCCAGCACCGGGGAGCTGTTTTTT
TRBJ2-7	.	TRBV11-2	TRBD2	CASSLARGGGRAREQYF	TGTGCCAGCAGCTTGGCCAGAGGGGGCGGGAGGGCCCGCGAGCAGTACTTC
TRBJ1-1	once	TRBV9	.	CASSVAESLYTEAFF	TGTGCCAGCAGCGTAGCTGAGTCCCTATACACTGAAGCTTTCTTT
TRBJ2-5	.	TRBV6-5	TRBD1	CASSYSDRGETQYF	TGTGCCAGCAGTTACTCCGACAGGGGAGAGACCCAGTACTTC
TRBJ2-1	.	TRBV20-1	.	CSARGGDTVF	TGCAGTGCTAGGGGTGGGGACACTGTCTTC
TRBJ2-6	.	TRBV29-1	.	CSVAFSGANVLTF	TGCAGCGTTGCGTTCTCTGGGGCCAACGTCCTGACTTTC
TRBJ2-1	.	TRBV5-1	TRBD2	CASSNQAASGSGSEQFF	TGCGCCAGCAGCAATCAAGCAGCTAGCGGGAGTGGGAGTGAGCAGTTCTTC
TRBJ2-5	.	TRBV28	TRBD1	CASRDRGQETQYF	TGTGCCAGCAGAGACAGGGGCCAAGAGACCCAGTACTTC
TRBJ2-7	.	TRBV6-5	TRBD2	CASSSLGLAGREQYF	TGTGCCAGCAGCTCTCTCGGGCTAGCGGGACGTGAGCAGTACTTC
TRBJ2-5	.	TRBV11-2	.	CASSHLRGGGQETQYF	TGTGCCAGCAGCCACCTCAGAGGGGGGGGCCAAGAGACCCAGTACTTC
TRBJ2-7	.	TRBV18	TRBD2	CASSPNPGRVSEQYF	TGTGCCAGCTCACCCAACCCGGGGAGGGTCAGCGAGCAGTACTTC
TRBJ1-5	.	TRBV18	.	CASSPSGSRANQPQHF	TGTGCCAGCTCACCATCCGGGTCCCGAGCCAATCAGCCCCAGCATTTT
TRBJ1-2	.	TRBV28	TRBD1	CASSDRGPNYGYTF	TGTGCCAGCAGTGACAGGGGCCCTAACTATGGCTACACCTTC
TRBJ1-1	.	TRBV6-6	.	CASTPGVRTEAFF	TGTGCCAGCACCCCAGGGGTAAGGACTGAAGCTTTCTTT
TRBJ2-7	.	TRBV7-8	TRBD1	CASSLIPGQGSYEQYF	TGTGCCAGCAGCCTGATACCGGGACAGGGTTCTTACGAGCAGTACTTC
TRBJ2-3	.	TRBV6-5	.	CASSYSGNTDTQYF	TGTGCCAGCAGTTACTCGGGCAACACAGATACGCAGTATTTT
TRBJ2-7	.	TRBV6-1	.	CASSLTGPTYEQYF	TGTGCCAGCAGCCTTACAGGGCCAACCTACGAGCAGTACTTC
TRBJ2-3	once	TRBV15	TRBD2	CATSREATSGSGADTQYF	TGTGCCACCAGCAGAGAAGCGACTAGCGGGAGTGGTGCAGATACGCAGTATTTT
TRBJ2-7	.	TRBV5-8	.	CASSLPRLGGTYEQYF	TGTGCCAGCAGCTTGCCCCGACTCGGAGGAACCTACGAGCAGTACTTC
TRBJ2-2	.	TRBV28	.	CASSLGLNTGELFF	TGTGCCAGCAGTTTGGGGCTGAACACCGGGGAGCTGTTTTTT
TRBJ1-2	.	TRBV10-3	.	CAISESIGNREGNYGYTF	TGTGCCATCAGTGAGTCGATCGGGAACAGGGAGGGGAACTATGGCTACACCTTC
TRBJ2-5	.	TRBV6-5	.	CASSYVDGGETQYF	TGTGCCAGCAGTTACGTGGACGGGGGAGAGACCCAGTACTTC
TRBJ2-7	.	TRBV9	.	CASSSAAEYEQYF	TGTGCCAGCAGCTCGGCGGCGGAGTACGAGCAGTACTTC